This T cell receptor (beta chain) stems from a study of blood T cell repertoires in COVID-19. Germline V gene data show CDR1 as LNHDA and CDR2 as SQIVND (reference sequence). The CDR3 consists of 13 residues. V dropped 3 bases and J dropped 2 bases, with 8 bases sitting between them. Measured with immunoSEQ multiplex PCR; TCRdb has only the in-frame clones, and not every one. Among some 300,000 clones listed, about 90% were seen once. Within 2 weeks before study entry, exposed participants met a COVID-19 case. This chain connects TRBV19 to TRBJ2-7, with a tentative D call TRBD1 (6 bases). This TCR was sampled from a woman between 45 and 60 years old who had been exposed to COVID-19. The sample consisted of PBMCs or T cells enriched from blood (not recorded which). DNA of the CDR3: TGTGCCAGTAGTATCAAGGGGGCCTACGAGCAGTACTTC. It is translated as CASSIKGAYEQYF.